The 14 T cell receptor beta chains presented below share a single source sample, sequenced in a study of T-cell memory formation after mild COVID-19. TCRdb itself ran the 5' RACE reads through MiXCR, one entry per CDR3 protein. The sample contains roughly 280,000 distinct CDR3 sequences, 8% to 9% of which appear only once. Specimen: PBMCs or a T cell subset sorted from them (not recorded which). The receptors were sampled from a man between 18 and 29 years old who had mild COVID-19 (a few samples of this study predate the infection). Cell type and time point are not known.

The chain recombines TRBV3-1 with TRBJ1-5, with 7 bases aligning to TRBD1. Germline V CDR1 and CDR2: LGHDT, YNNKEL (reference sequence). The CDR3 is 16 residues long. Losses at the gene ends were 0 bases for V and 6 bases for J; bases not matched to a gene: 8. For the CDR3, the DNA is TGTGCCAGCAGCCAAGATTTTTCAGGGGGTGGTCAGCCCCAGCATTTT. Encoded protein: CASSQDFSGGGQPQHF.

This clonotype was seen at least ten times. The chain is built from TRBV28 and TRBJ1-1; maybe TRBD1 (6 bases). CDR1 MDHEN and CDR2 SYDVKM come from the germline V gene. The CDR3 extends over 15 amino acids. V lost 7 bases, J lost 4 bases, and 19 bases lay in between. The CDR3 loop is CASNLNTGRGTEAFF. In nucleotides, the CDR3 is TGTGCCAGCAACCTGAATACAGGGAGGGGCACTGAAGCTTTCTTT.

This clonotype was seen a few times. CDR3: CASSFLRFGGDQPQHF. The CDR3 bases are TGTGCCAGCAGTTTTTTAAGATTCGGGGGGGATCAGCCCCAGCATTTT. The chain uses TRBV12-3 or TRBV12-4 and TRBJ1-5; D is possibly TRBD1 (5 bases). Trimming stripped 3 bases from V and 5 bases from J, with 17 bases between. CDR3 length: 16 residues.

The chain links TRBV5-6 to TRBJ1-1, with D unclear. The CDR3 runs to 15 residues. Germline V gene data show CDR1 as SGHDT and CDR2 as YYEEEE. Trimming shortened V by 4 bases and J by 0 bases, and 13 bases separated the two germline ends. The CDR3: CASSIPGPMNTEAFF. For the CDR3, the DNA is TGTGCCAGCAGCATACCGGGTCCCATGAACACTGAAGCTTTCTTT.

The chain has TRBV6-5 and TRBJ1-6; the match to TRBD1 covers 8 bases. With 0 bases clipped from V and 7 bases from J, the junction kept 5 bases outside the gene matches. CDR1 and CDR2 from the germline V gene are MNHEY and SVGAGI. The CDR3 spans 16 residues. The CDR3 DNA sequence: TGTGCCAGCAGTTACTCCGTGGACAGGGTAAATTCACCCCTCCACTTT. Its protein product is CASSYSVDRVNSPLHF.

The CDR3 sequence: CASTRTESYEQYF. The CDR3 DNA reads as TGTGCCAGCACCCGGACAGAGTCCTACGAGCAGTACTTC. The chain has TRBV12-3 or TRBV12-4 and TRBJ2-7; tentative D call: TRBD1 (6 bases). Trimming took off 7 bases at V and 1 base at J, with 11 bases between the two ends. The CDR3 consists of 13 residues.

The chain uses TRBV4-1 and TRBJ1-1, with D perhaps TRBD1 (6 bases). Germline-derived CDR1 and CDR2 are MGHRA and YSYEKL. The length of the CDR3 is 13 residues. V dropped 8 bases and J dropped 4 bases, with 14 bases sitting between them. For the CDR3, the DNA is TGCGCCAGCTTAGGGGGAAGGGGCACTGAAGCTTTCTTT. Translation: CASLGGRGTEAFF.

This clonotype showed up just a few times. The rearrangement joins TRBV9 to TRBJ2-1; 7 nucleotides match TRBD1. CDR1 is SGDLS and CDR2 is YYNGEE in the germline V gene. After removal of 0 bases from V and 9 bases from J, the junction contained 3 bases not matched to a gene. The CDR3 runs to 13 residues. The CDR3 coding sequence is TGTGCCAGCAGCGTAGGACAGGGTAGTGAGCAGTTCTTC. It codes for CASSVGQGSEQFF.

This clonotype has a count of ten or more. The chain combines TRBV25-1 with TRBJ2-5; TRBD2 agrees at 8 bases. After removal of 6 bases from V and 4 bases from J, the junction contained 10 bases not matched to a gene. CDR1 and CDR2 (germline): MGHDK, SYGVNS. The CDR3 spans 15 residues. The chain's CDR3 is CASRSSSGDGETQYF. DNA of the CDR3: TGTGCCAGCAGGTCCAGTAGCGGGGATGGAGAGACCCAGTACTTC.

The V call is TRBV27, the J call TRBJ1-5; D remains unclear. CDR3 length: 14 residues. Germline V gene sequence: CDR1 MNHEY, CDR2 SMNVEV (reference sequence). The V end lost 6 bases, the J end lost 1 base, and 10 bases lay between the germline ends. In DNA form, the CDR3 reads TGTGCCAGCAGACCGTCAATAAGCAATCAGCCCCAGCATTTT. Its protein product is CASRPSISNQPQHF.

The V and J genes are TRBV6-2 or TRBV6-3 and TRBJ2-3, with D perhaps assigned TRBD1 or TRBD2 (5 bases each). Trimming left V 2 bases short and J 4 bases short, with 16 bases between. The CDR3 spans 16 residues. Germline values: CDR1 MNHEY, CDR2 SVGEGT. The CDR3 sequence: CASSYRGRKGSDTQYF. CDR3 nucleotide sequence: TGTGCCAGCAGTTACCGGGGACGCAAAGGGTCAGATACGCAGTATTTT.

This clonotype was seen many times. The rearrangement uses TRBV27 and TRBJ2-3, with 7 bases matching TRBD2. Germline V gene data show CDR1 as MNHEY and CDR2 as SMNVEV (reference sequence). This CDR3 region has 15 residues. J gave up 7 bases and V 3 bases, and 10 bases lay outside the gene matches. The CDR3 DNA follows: TGTGCCAGCAGTTTGTCGGCGGGGGTGCAAAATACGCAGTATTTT. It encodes CASSLSAGVQNTQYF.

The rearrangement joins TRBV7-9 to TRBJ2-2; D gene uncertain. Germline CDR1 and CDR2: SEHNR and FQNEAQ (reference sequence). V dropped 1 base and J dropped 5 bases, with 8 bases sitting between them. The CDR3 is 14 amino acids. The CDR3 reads CASSLGEWTGELFF. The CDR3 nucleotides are TGTGCCAGCAGCTTAGGGGAATGGACCGGGGAGCTGTTTTTT.

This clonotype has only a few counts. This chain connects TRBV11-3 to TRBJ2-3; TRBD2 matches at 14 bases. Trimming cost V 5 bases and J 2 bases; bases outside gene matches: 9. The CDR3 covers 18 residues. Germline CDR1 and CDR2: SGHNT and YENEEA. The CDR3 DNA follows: TGTGCCAGCAGCCCCCATGGGACTAGCGGGGGTAACACAGATACGCAGTATTTT. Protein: CASSPHGTSGGNTDTQYF.